The present entry profiles one TCR beta chain with its context. From the RT-PCR reads, TCRdb called clonotypes with MiXCR, one entry per CDR3 protein. The sample carries roughly 190,000 distinct CDR3 sequences, 41% recorded once. This sample was taken from a study of patients and donors after allogeneic stem cell transplantation. CDR3 length: 15 residues. Germline assignment: CDR1 LNHNV and CDR2 YYDKDF (reference sequence). Germline trimming cut 5 bases from V and 2 bases from J; bases unmatched to any gene: 6. This TCR came from a human donor who was either an allogeneic HSCT recipient or a stem cell or donor lymphocyte infusion donor (not recorded which). It is not recorded whose cells these are; they may come from a transplant donor. The gene calls are TRBV15 and TRBJ1-5; 7 nucleotides align to TRBD1. Material for sequencing was blood, either unsorted or a sorted T cell fraction (not recorded which). This CDR3 is CATSLDRAGNQPQHF. The CDR3 DNA follows: TGTGCCACCAGCCTAGACAGGGCGGGCAATCAGCCCCAGCATTTT.